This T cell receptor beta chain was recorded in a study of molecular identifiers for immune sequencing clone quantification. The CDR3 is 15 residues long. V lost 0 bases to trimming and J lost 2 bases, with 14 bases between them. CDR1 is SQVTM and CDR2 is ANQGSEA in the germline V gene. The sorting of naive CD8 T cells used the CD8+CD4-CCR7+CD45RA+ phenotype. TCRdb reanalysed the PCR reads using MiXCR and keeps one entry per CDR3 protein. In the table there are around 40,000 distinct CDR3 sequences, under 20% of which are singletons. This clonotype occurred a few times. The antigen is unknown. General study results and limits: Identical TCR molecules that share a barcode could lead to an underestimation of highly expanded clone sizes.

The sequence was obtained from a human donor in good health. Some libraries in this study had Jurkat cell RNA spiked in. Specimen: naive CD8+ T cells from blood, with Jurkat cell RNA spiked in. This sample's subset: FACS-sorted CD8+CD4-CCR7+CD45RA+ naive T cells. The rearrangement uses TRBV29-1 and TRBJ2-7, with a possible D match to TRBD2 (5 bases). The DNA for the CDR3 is TGCAGCGTTGAAGATTCCAGGACTCCCACCTACGAGCAGTACTTC. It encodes CSVEDSRTPTYEQYF.